This entry lists 16 T cell receptor beta chains sequenced from one sample in a study of T cell responses to AZD1222 COVID-19 vaccine. Generated by immunoSEQ multiplex PCR, the TCRdb table keeps only in-frame clones and is missing some. The profile shows over 130,000 clones, approximately 90% of them singletons. The specimen comprised peripheral blood, sampled 28 days after the second AZD1222 dose. The receptor source for this set is an adult who received the AZD1222 COVID-19 vaccine.

The chain couples TRBV5-1 to TRBJ1-2; 7 nucleotides match TRBD1. CDR1 SGHRS and CDR2 YFSETQ come from the germline V gene. The CDR3 loop spans 14 amino acids. V was clipped by 4 bases and J by 7 bases; unmatched bases: 10. The DNA of the CDR3 is TGCGCCAGCAGCATCAACAGGGGCGAAGGTGGCTACACCTTC. Residues: CASSINRGEGGYTF.

The chain carries TRBV4-1 and TRBJ2-7; D unresolved. This CDR3 contains 14 residues. V lost 2 bases and J lost 3, with 11 bases in between. Germline V gene data show CDR1 as MGHRA and CDR2 as YSYEKL. DNA for the CDR3: TGCGCCAGCAGCCAATACCGGCTGGGCTACGAGCAGTACTTC. Its translation: CASSQYRLGYEQYF.

This clone was recorded a few times. The chain couples TRBV9 to TRBJ2-2, with 8 bases aligning to TRBD1. The CDR3 consists of 16 residues. Germline V gives CDR1 SGDLS, CDR2 YYNGEE. The V segment lost 2 bases and the J segment 8 bases; nucleotides outside the gene matches: 11. CDR3 in amino acids: CASSVLGTGSGGELFF. In nucleotides, the CDR3 is TGTGCCAGCAGCGTCCTGGGGACAGGTTCTGGAGGGGAGCTGTTTTTT.

The rearrangement links TRBV28 to TRBJ1-1, with unresolved D. Germline V gene data show CDR1 as MDHEN and CDR2 as SYDVKM. The CDR3 consists of 14 residues. Trimming took off 7 bases at V and 6 bases at J, with 18 bases between the two ends. Here the CDR3 reads CASTLGWGVAEAFF. The CDR3 region has the DNA TGTGCCAGCACCCTTGGCTGGGGTGTGGCTGAAGCTTTCTTT.

V gene TRBV19 combines with J gene TRBJ2-6; D not resolved. The CDR3 spans 14 residues. Trimming stripped 5 bases from V and 0 bases from J, with 5 bases between. Germline values: CDR1 LNHDA, CDR2 SQIVND (reference sequence). The CDR3 here is CASSWGSGANVLTF. The CDR3, as DNA: TGTGCCAGTAGTTGGGGCTCTGGGGCCAACGTCCTGACTTTC.

V and J are TRBV2 and TRBJ1-5, with D unresolved. Germline V gene data show CDR1 as SNHLY and CDR2 as FYNNEI. The CDR3 spans 15 residues. V lost 5 bases, J lost 0 bases, and 11 bases lay in between. The CDR3 nucleotides are TGTGCCAGCAGTTCAGAGTCGGCTAGCAATCAGCCCCAGCATTTT. Protein: CASSSESASNQPQHF. Filled out from reference TRBV2 and TRBJ1-5, the complete variable domain reads EPEVTQTPSHQVTQMGQEVILRCVPISNHLYFYWYRQILGQKVEFLVSFYNNEISEKSEIFDDQFSVERPDGSNFTLKIRSTKLEDSAMYFCASSSESASNQPQHFGDGTRLSIL.

With respect to this clone: A junction end diverges from the germline sequence, so it may reflect a read error. The DNA for the CDR3 is TGTGCCAGCAGCTTGTCTAGCGGGAGGGGGTTGGACTTC. This gives the protein CASSLSSGRGLDF. This sequence joins TRBV5-4 and TRBJ2-4, with TRBD2 identical over 12 bases. Germline CDR1 is SGHNT and CDR2 is YYREEE (reference sequence). This CDR3 has 13 amino acids.

This chain connects TRBV7-3 to TRBJ1-3, with TRBD1 matching 9 bases. The V and J ends lost 6 bases and 4 bases, in that order; junction bases with no gene match: 13. Germline V gene lookup returns CDR1 SGHTA and CDR2 FQGTGA. CDR3 length: 17 residues. The CDR3 bases are TGTGCCAGCAGACGACGCCGGGACAGGGTGGGAGGAAACACCATATATTTT. Translating it yields CASRRRRDRVGGNTIYF.

The chain is built from TRBV6-5 and TRBJ1-5; D unresolved. Looked up from germline, CDR1 is MNHEY and CDR2 is SVGAGI. V was pared by 0 bases and J by 6 bases, with 9 bases between. The CDR3 runs 14 residues. CDR3: CASSYSSGVQPQHF. The DNA for the CDR3 is TGTGCCAGCAGTTACTCGAGTGGGGTTCAGCCCCAGCATTTT.

This clone was detected only once. This CDR3 is CASSPEFGTGGYGYTF. The CDR3 DNA reads TGCGCCAGCAGCCCCGAGTTCGGGACAGGGGGTTATGGCTACACCTTC. J is TRBJ1-2 and V is TRBV5-1, with 11 positions matching TRBD1. Unmatched junction bases numbered 10, after V lost 4 bases and J lost 5 bases. The CDR3 has 16 residues. From germline, CDR1 is SGHRS and CDR2 YFSETQ.

The chain joins TRBV9 to TRBJ2-1; D remains ambiguous. V was clipped by 3 bases and J by 7 bases, with 14 bases between them. In germline, CDR1 is SGDLS, CDR2 YYNGEE. The CDR3 is 14 amino acids. CDR3 protein: CASSASGLGNEQFF. The CDR3 DNA reads as TGTGCCAGCAGCGCAAGTGGCCTAGGGAATGAGCAGTTCTTC.

The gene calls are TRBV29-1 and TRBJ2-7; 10 positions match TRBD1. Germline CDR1 SQVTM, CDR2 ANQGSEA. The junction had 6 bases not matched to a gene; V was cut back by 4 bases and J by 3 bases. The CDR3 consists of 14 residues. CDR3: CSVGATGGYYEQYF. DNA of the CDR3: TGCAGCGTTGGAGCGACAGGGGGCTACTACGAGCAGTACTTC.

This clone appeared a few times. The CDR3 sequence: CASSQDPGAGTEAFF. As DNA, the CDR3 is TGTGCCAGCAGCCAAGACCCGGGGGCAGGGACTGAAGCTTTCTTT. The chain employs TRBV4-2 and TRBJ1-1, with a weak D call TRBD1 (6 bases). This CDR3 contains 15 residues. V lost 0 bases and J 5 bases, leaving 13 bases between the germline ends. Germline loops: CDR1 LGHNA, CDR2 YNFKEQ.

The chain has TRBV18 and TRBJ1-5; D ambiguous. Germline assignment: CDR1 KGHSH and CDR2 LQKENI. V gave up 3 bases and J gave up 9 bases, with 12 bases separating them. The CDR3 is 13 amino acids. This CDR3 reads CASSPDSEMPQHF. Written as DNA, the CDR3 is TGTGCCAGCTCACCGGATTCGGAGATGCCCCAGCATTTT.

The chain joins TRBV24-1 to TRBJ2-2, with D perhaps matching TRBD1 (7 bases). Trimming stripped 5 bases from V and 7 bases from J, with 16 bases between. The CDR3 length is 15 residues. Germline assignment: CDR1 KGHDR and CDR2 SFDVKD. The DNA for the CDR3 is TGTGCCACCAGTGCCACGGAGGGGGCCAGCGGGGAGCTGTTTTTT. It codes for CATSATEGASGELFF.

The chain recombines TRBV10-1 with TRBJ2-5, with D unresolved. CDR3 length: 13 amino acids. V was shortened by 2 bases and J by 3 bases, with 7 bases between the two germline ends. Germline loops: CDR1 WNHNN, CDR2 SYGVQD (reference sequence). The CDR3 here is CASSENREETQYF. The CDR3 DNA is TGCGCCAGCAGTGAGAACCGTGAAGAGACCCAGTACTTC.